This T cell receptor (beta chain) was obtained from a study of blood T cell repertoires in COVID-19. About the research overall: Samples representing acute and convalescent COVID-19 were sourced from the United States, Italy and Spain. Sample material is recorded as cDNA or gDNA derived from T cells, B-cell-depleted T cells, or PBMCs.

The V gene's germline CDR1 is SGDLS and CDR2 YYNGEE. The CDR3 runs 15 residues. V was clipped by 3 bases and J by 5 bases; unmatched bases: 8. How the authors handled the data: Counts of nucleated cells, estimated from reference gene primer amplification, were obtained. The repertoire was sequenced with immunoSEQ multiplex PCR; TCRdb's copy has only in-frame clones and lacks some. V, J and clone size were drawn from that table, and D and trimming were deduced from the DNA. The sample has about 290,000 clones, approximately 86% seen once; the top ten hold 4.1%. The chain uses TRBV9 and TRBJ2-7; 10 bases map to TRBD2. The material sequenced was peripheral blood. The sequence was collected from a woman aged 45-60 years with active or convalescent COVID-19. CDR3 sequence (DNA): TGTGCCAGCAGCGGGGGACTAGCGTACCCTAACGAGCAGTACTTC. This encodes CASSGGLAYPNEQYF.